A single sample is the source of the 6 T cell receptor beta chains below, sequenced in a study of vaccination effects on CD4 cells after COVID-19. Libraries were prepared by immunoSEQ multiplex PCR; TCRdb keeps only in-frame clonotypes and omits some of them. In the table there are around 45,000 clones, around 78% of which are singletons. These TCRs are of unknown antigen specificity. Before sequencing, viral peptide pools were used by the ViraFEST assay to expand antigen-specific CD4+ T cells. Upon completion of roughly ten days in culture, CD4+ T cells were isolated. Nucleocapsid antibodies stayed negative before and after vaccination, showing no earlier SARS-CoV-2 infection. This specimen was CD4+ T cells from PBMCs cultured with SARS-CoV-2 spike peptides, taken before COVID-19 vaccination. These receptors all stem from a human donor who received a COVID-19 vaccine.

This chain joins TRBV7-8 and TRBJ2-5, with D possibly matching TRBD1 (5 bases). This CDR3 contains 13 residues. Trimming left V 2 bases short and J 9 bases short, with 13 bases between. Germline V lookup: CDR1 SGHVS, CDR2 FQNEAQ. The CDR3: CASSLQGLGAQYF. The DNA for the CDR3 is TGTGCCAGCAGCTTACAGGGATTAGGGGCCCAGTACTTC.

V is TRBV30 and J is TRBJ1-5; TRBD1 aligns across 8 bases. The CDR3 contains 14 residues. The V gene's germline CDR1 is GTSNPN and CDR2 SVGIG (reference sequence). J lost 7 bases, V lost 1 base, and 6 bases had no gene match. The CDR3 here is CAWSEGQGRQPQHF. CDR3 DNA sequence: TGTGCCTGGAGTGAAGGACAGGGAAGACAGCCCCAGCATTTT. The whole variable domain, remainder taken from reference TRBV30 and TRBJ1-5, is SQTIHQWPATLVQPVGSPLSLECTVEGTSNPNLYWYRQAAGRGLQLLFYSVGIGQISSEVPQNLSASRPQDRQFILSSKKLLLSDSGFYLCAWSEGQGRQPQHFGDGTRLSIL.

The rearrangement links TRBV19 to TRBJ1-6; D gene ambiguous. V dropped 3 bases and J dropped 2 bases, with 5 bases sitting between them. The germline V gene has CDR1 LNHDA and CDR2 SQIVND (reference sequence). This CDR3 contains 14 residues. The CDR3 bases are TGTGCCAGTAGTATTCCGACCTATAATTCACCCCTCCACTTT. Translated, it gives CASSIPTYNSPLHF.

The chain couples TRBV18 to TRBJ1-1, with unresolved D. This CDR3 region has 15 residues. Germline V gene sequence: CDR1 KGHSH, CDR2 LQKENI. V dropped 1 base and J dropped 2 bases, with 11 bases sitting between them. CDR3 residues: CASSPRGVGNTEAFF. The CDR3 DNA follows: TGTGCCAGCTCACCACGTGGGGTTGGAAACACTGAAGCTTTCTTT.

The J gene is TRBJ2-5, the V gene TRBV19; no clear D. The germline V gene has CDR1 LNHDA and CDR2 SQIVND (reference sequence). The CDR3 extends over 11 amino acids. Trimming removed 11 bases from V and 5 bases from J, with 12 bases in between. Here the CDR3 DNA reads TGTGCCTCTACGGTGGGGGAGACCCAGTACTTC. Translation: CASTVGETQYF.

The gene calls are TRBV6-5 and TRBJ2-7; 10 nucleotides align to TRBD1. The CDR3 loop spans 14 amino acids. Germline CDR1 and CDR2: MNHEY and SVGAGI. V shed 5 bases, J shed 6 bases, and the junction held 7 bases outside the gene matches. The CDR3 reads CASSPLGQGFEQYV. Written as DNA, the CDR3 is TGTGCCAGCAGTCCCCTGGGACAGGGGTTCGAGCAGTACGTC.